This T cell receptor (beta chain) was captured by sequencing in a study of human T cells and chemical hapten exposure. Study-wide context: The upper back received 0.01% DPC by patch testing, with results read at 6 days.

Deletions cut 8 bases from V and 5 bases from J, with 9 bases between. Germline CDR1 reads MDHEN; CDR2 reads SYDVKM. The CDR3 totals 12 residues. The time point was: pre-sensitization, week 0. Indicated treatment: therapeutic diphenylcyclopropenone sensitization with weekly scalp DPC. Total RNA extraction was carried out from unfractionated whole blood. This clonotype appeared a few times. TCRdb passed the RACE reads through MiXCR, listing each CDR3 protein once. Of tens of thousands of distinct CDR3 sequences detected, approximately 10% appear once; the ten largest clones hold roughly a quarter. This sequence originates from a man aged 45-65 years with alopecia areata. Some clones in this sample may be carry-over from other donors' samples. The genes are TRBV28 and TRBJ2-2; D may correspond to TRBD1 or TRBD2 (5 bases each). The sequences come from whole blood, collected in connection with sensitization to the hapten diphenylcyclopropenone (DPC). CDR3 loop: CASLGRTGELFF. As DNA, the CDR3 is TGTGCCAGCCTGGGACGGACCGGGGAGCTGTTTTTT.